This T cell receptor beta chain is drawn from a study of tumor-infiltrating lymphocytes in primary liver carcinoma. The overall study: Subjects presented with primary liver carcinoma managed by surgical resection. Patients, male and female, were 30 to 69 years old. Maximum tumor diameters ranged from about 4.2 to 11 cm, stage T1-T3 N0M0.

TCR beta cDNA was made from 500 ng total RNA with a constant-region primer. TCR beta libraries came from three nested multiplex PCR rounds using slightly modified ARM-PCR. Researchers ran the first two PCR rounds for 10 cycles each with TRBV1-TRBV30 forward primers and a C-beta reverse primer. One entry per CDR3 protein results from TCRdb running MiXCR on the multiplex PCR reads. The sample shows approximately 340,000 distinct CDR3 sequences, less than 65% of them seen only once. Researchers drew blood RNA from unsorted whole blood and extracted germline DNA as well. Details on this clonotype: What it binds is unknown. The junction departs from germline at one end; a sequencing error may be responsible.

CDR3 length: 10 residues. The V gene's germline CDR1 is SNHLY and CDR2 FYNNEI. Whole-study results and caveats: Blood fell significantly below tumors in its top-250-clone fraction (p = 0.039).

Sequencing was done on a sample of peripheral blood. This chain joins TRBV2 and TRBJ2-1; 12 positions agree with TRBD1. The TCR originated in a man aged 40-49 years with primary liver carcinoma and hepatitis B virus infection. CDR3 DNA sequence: TGTGCCAGCAGGGGACAGGGGGCTCTCTTC. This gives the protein CASRGQGALF.